The 32 T cell receptor beta chains reported below all come from one sample, sequenced in a study of blood T cells in healthy people across ages. The authors ran a second PCR of about 6 to 12 cycles using a sample-barcoded 5' primer and a J-beta primer mix. Each CDR3 protein gets one entry after TCRdb re-called the 5' RACE reads with MiXCR. The repertoire includes about 580,000 distinct CDR3 sequences, around half of them detected once, and just under 25% sits in the top ten. The sequenced sample was blood. The receptors originated from a man older than 75 in good health.

The table lists this clonotype with a count of one. The V and J genes are TRBV12-3 or TRBV12-4 and TRBJ1-4; 7 bases are shared with TRBD1. Trimming removed 4 bases from V and 8 bases from J; junction bases left unmatched: 16. The CDR3 has 17 amino acids. CDR3: CASSSARGGGLGEKLFF. The CDR3 DNA reads TGTGCCAGCAGTTCCGCCCGTGGAGGGGGCCTCGGGGAAAAACTGTTTTTT.

This clonotype was seen at least ten times. The chain recombines TRBV6-6 with TRBJ2-7; no reliable D call. From germline, CDR1 is MNHNY and CDR2 SVGAGI (reference sequence). The CDR3 is 13 amino acids. Trimming took off 5 bases at V and 3 bases at J, with 11 bases between the two ends. Written as DNA, the CDR3 is TGTGCCAGCAGTGATAGGAACCTCTACGAGCAGTACTTC. Translating it yields CASSDRNLYEQYF.

This clonotype has a count of ten or more. The rearrangement links TRBV7-9 to TRBJ2-3, with D unresolved. Trimming removed 5 bases at V and 1 base at J, with 1 base between. The length of the CDR3 is 11 residues. Germline CDR1 SEHNR, CDR2 FQNEAQ (reference sequence). This CDR3 is CASSRTDTQYF. CDR3 sequence (DNA): TGTGCCAGCAGCCGCACAGATACGCAGTATTTT.

Note on this clonotype: A much larger clone lies a single base off, so this may be a read error. The chain uses TRBV6-5 and TRBJ1-4, with D uncertain. The CDR3 consists of 14 residues. Germline V CDR1 and CDR2: MNHEY, SVGAGI. CDR3 amino acids: CASSDSRVNEKLFF. CDR3 nucleotides: TGTGCCAGCAGTGACTCACGAGTCAATGAAAAACTGTTTTTT.

This clonotype was counted many times. The CDR3 region is CASSPLTGGTYNEQFF. The CDR3 DNA reads as TGTGCCAGCAGTCCATTAACAGGGGGAACCTACAATGAGCAGTTCTTC. The chain employs TRBV6-5 and TRBJ2-1; 8 bases line up with TRBD1. CDR3 length: 16 residues. Germline loops: CDR1 MNHEY, CDR2 SVGAGI. V shed 5 bases and J 2 bases; nucleotides not matched to a gene: 8.

The V and J genes are TRBV9 and TRBJ2-5; 7 nucleotides align to TRBD1. Trimming at V came to 2 bases and at J to 4 bases, leaving 5 bases not matched to a gene. This CDR3 is 14 amino acids long. CDR1 SGDLS and CDR2 YYNGEE come from the germline V gene. CDR3 in DNA: TGTGCCAGCAGCGTTACAGGGGATGTAGAGACCCAGTACTTC. Its translation: CASSVTGDVETQYF.

This clonotype was seen only a few times. CDR3 DNA sequence: TGTGCCAGCAGCCGTGGGACAGGCAAGGGCTACACCTTC. This translates into CASSRGTGKGYTF. The chain employs TRBV7-9 and TRBJ1-2, with TRBD1 identical over 8 bases. In germline, CDR1 is SEHNR, CDR2 FQNEAQ (reference sequence). This CDR3 is 13 amino acids long. The ends lost 5 bases at V and 8 bases at J; junction bases unmatched: 7.

Concerning this clonotype itself: This may stem from a read error, because a much larger clone lies one nucleotide away. The genes are TRBV27 and TRBJ2-1; D remains ambiguous. In germline, CDR1 is MNHEY, CDR2 SMNVEV (reference sequence). Trimming removed 4 bases at V and 9 bases at J, with 16 bases between. The CDR3 covers 14 residues. The DNA for the CDR3 is TGTGCCAGCAGTTCTTCTTGGCCGGCGGCTGAGCAGTTCTTC. Translated, it gives CASSSSWPAAEQFF.

This clonotype occurred a few times. The chain joins TRBV21-1 to TRBJ1-2. TRBV21-1 counts as a pseudogene. The CDR3 consists of 11 residues. CDR3 sequence (DNA): TGTGCCAGCAGGATTAACTATGGCTACACCTTC. Its translation is CASRINYGYTF.

This clonotype was seen only a few times. The genes are TRBV7-2 and TRBJ2-3, with TRBD1 matching 11 bases. The CDR3 loop spans 15 amino acids. Trimming cost V 5 bases and J 4 bases; bases outside gene matches: 5. Germline V gene sequence: CDR1 SGHTA, CDR2 FQGNSA. CDR3 DNA sequence: TGTGCCAGCAGCCGGGACAGGGGGTCTTCAGATACGCAGTATTTT. Translation gives CASSRDRGSSDTQYF.

The V and J genes are TRBV2 and TRBJ1-2; D perhaps matches TRBD1 (5 bases). The CDR3 consists of 13 residues. Between the trimmed V and J ends, which lost 4 bases and 3 bases, there was a span of 9 bases. Germline V gene lookup returns CDR1 SNHLY and CDR2 FYNNEI. CDR3 DNA: TGTGCCAGCAGTGCAGACAGAGACTATGGCTACACCTTC. It specifies CASSADRDYGYTF.

Points on this clonotype: A read error may be the cause here, since a much bigger clone is one base away. The chain uses TRBV6-5 and TRBJ2-5, with 7 bases aligning to TRBD1. The J call may be in error: the DNA end matches TRBJ2-7 better. In germline, CDR1 is MNHEY, CDR2 SVGAGI. There are 20 residues in the CDR3. This CDR3 is CASSSFAYLLDRASSYEQYF. The DNA for the CDR3 is TGTGCCAGCAGTTCCTTCGCATACCTCCTCGACAGGGCCAGTTCCTACGAGCAGTACTTC.

The sample holds one count of this clonotype. The chain has TRBV24-1 and TRBJ2-1; 7 positions match TRBD2. Germline CDR1 reads KGHDR; CDR2 reads SFDVKD. V lost 7 bases and J lost 1; bases outside the gene matches: 0. The CDR3 is 13 residues long. This CDR3 is CATRAGSYNEQFF. Here the CDR3 DNA reads TGTGCCACCAGAGCGGGATCCTACAATGAGCAGTTCTTC.

This clonotype was picked up a small number of times. V is TRBV20-1 and J is TRBJ2-3; D may be TRBD2 (6 bases). The V end lost 0 bases, the J end lost 9 bases, and 25 bases lay between the germline ends. The CDR3 has 17 amino acids. Germline V gene sequence: CDR1 DFQATT, CDR2 SNEGSKA (reference sequence). The CDR3 nucleotides are TGCAGTGCTAGAGACCCCAAGACTAGTTTATCGTTCGAGACGCAGTATTTT. Translated, it gives CSARDPKTSLSFETQYF.

On this clonotype itself: One end of the junction does not line up with germline, which may come from a read error. The chain recombines TRBV12-3 or TRBV12-4 with TRBJ2-1; no reliable D call. The CDR3 has 16 amino acids. This chain's CDR3 is CASSFRLPFSYDEQFF. In nucleotides, the CDR3 is TGTGCCAGCAGTTTTCGACTCCCGTTCTCCTACGATGAGCAGTTCTTC.

This clonotype was seen only a few times. This CDR3 is CASQSGGGAEAFF. The DNA of the CDR3 is TGTGCCAGCCAGTCCGGGGGAGGCGCTGAAGCTTTCTTT. The chain couples TRBV25-1 to TRBJ1-1; D perhaps matches TRBD1 (5 bases). Trimming cost V 8 bases and J 6 bases, with 16 bases left between them. The germline V gene encodes CDR1 MGHDK and CDR2 SYGVNS. CDR3 size: 13 residues.

A word on this clonotype: A much more abundant neighbour one base away suggests this may be a read error. This chain joins TRBV6-6 and TRBJ2-7; D uncertain. CDR1 and CDR2 from the germline V gene are MNHNY and SVGAGI (reference sequence). The CDR3 spans 12 residues. This CDR3 reads CTSSYPDGEQYF. The DNA of the CDR3 is TGTACCAGCAGTTACCCCGATGGCGAGCAGTACTTC.

The chain carries TRBV5-1 and TRBJ2-5; D possibly corresponds to TRBD2 (5 bases). Trimming cost V 1 base and J 1 base, with 14 bases left between them. CDR3 size: 16 residues. Germline V gene data show CDR1 as SGHRS and CDR2 as YFSETQ. CDR3 in amino acids: CASSLRGNGLQETQYF. The CDR3 coding sequence is TGCGCCAGCAGCTTGCGAGGGAATGGGCTCCAAGAGACCCAGTACTTC.

The chain employs TRBV6-5 and TRBJ2-2, with D perhaps matching TRBD2 (5 bases). The CDR3 is 15 residues long. Germline lookup yields CDR1 MNHEY and CDR2 SVGAGI. Deletions cut 6 bases from V and 6 bases from J, with 17 bases between. CDR3 sequence (DNA): TGTGCCAGCAGGAAACTAGTACGAGACGCCGGGGAGCTGTTTTTT. Residues: CASRKLVRDAGELFF.

About this clonotype itself: Possible read error: a much larger clone is one base away. The rearrangement joins TRBV7-2 to TRBJ2-1, with a tentative D call TRBD2 (6 bases). Germline CDR1 reads SGHTA; CDR2 reads FQGNSA. The CDR3 has 15 residues. V lost 5 bases, J lost 10 bases, and 21 bases lay in between. CDR3 sequence: CASSPIAVPYYEQFF. The CDR3 region has the DNA TGTGCCAGCAGCCCCATAGCGGTCCCCTACTACGAGCAGTTCTTC.

The sample holds a few counts of this clonotype. The genes are TRBV6-6 and TRBJ2-7, with D maybe TRBD1 (5 bases). The V gene lost 0 bases and the J gene lost 7 bases, with 13 bases spanning the gap. Per the germline V gene, CDR1 is MNHNY and CDR2 is SVGAGI (reference sequence). The CDR3 loop spans 14 amino acids. The CDR3 loop is CASSYSREHNEQYF. The CDR3 DNA reads as TGTGCCAGCAGTTACTCCAGGGAACACAATGAGCAGTACTTC.

This chain joins TRBV2 and TRBJ2-5; D gene ambiguous. The CDR3 length is 15 residues. The ends were cut back, 0 bases at V and 2 bases at J, with 10 bases in the middle. Germline lookup yields CDR1 SNHLY and CDR2 FYNNEI. CDR3 region: CASSEARSRQETQYF. The CDR3 DNA follows: TGTGCCAGCAGTGAAGCGCGTAGCAGGCAAGAGACCCAGTACTTC. Combining the CDR3 with reference TRBV2 and TRBJ2-5 gives the whole variable domain EPEVTQTPSHQVTQMGQEVILRCVPISNHLYFYWYRQILGQKVEFLVSFYNNEISEKSEIFDDQFSVERPDGSNFTLKIRSTKLEDSAMYFCASSEARSRQETQYFGPGTRLLVL.

This clonotype was counted only a few times. This chain connects TRBV20-1 to TRBJ2-5; 11 bases align to TRBD2. The DNA end is a closer match to TRBJ2-7, so the J assignment may be wrong. CDR3 length equals 13 residues. Germline lookup yields CDR1 DFQATT and CDR2 SNEGSKA (reference sequence). The CDR3 region is CSASGLAGGEQYF. CDR3 DNA sequence: TGCAGTGCTAGCGGCCTAGCGGGGGGCGAGCAGTACTTC.

The rearrangement joins TRBV7-8 to TRBJ2-7; 7 bases match TRBD1. This CDR3 spans 15 amino acids. Unmatched junction bases numbered 8, after V lost 4 bases and J lost 2 bases. The germline V gene encodes CDR1 SGHVS and CDR2 FQNEAQ. CDR3 coding DNA: TGTGCCAGCAGCTCACACGACAGGGCCACCTACGAGCAGTACTTC. Protein product: CASSSHDRATYEQYF.

The V and J genes are TRBV5-1 and TRBJ1-4; D call uncertain. Germline V lookup: CDR1 SGHRS, CDR2 YFSETQ. This CDR3 comprises 15 residues. V lost 2 bases and J lost 7, with 15 bases in between. CDR3 sequence: CASSFLRVTGEKLFF. The CDR3 DNA follows: TGCGCCAGCAGCTTTCTTAGGGTCACTGGTGAAAAACTGTTTTTT.

This clonotype was observed at least ten times. This chain joins TRBV6-5 and TRBJ1-6; TRBD1 matches at 9 bases. The CDR3 has 15 residues. CDR1 and CDR2 (germline): MNHEY, SVGAGI. With V trimmed by 5 bases and J by 7 bases, 6 bases remained unmatched. CDR3 sequence (DNA): TGTGCCAGCAGTCCTGGACAGGGGAGGAATTCACCCCTCCACTTT. Translation: CASSPGQGRNSPLHF.

This clonotype has more than one count but fewer than ten. The chain uses TRBV25-1 and TRBJ2-7; D is ambiguous. Germline V gives CDR1 MGHDK, CDR2 SYGVNS. Trimming shortened V by 8 bases and J by 4 bases, and 15 bases separated the two germline ends. The CDR3 sequence is 13 residues long. The CDR3 spells CASQTPVGYEQYF. CDR3 bases: TGTGCCAGCCAGACCCCAGTCGGGTACGAGCAGTACTTC.

Only one count was recorded for this clonotype. The rearrangement joins TRBV20-1 to TRBJ1-4; D possibly corresponds to TRBD1 (5 bases). The V gene's germline CDR1 is DFQATT and CDR2 SNEGSKA (reference sequence). The CDR3 spans 17 residues. Deletions cut 5 bases from V and 5 bases from J, with 24 bases between. Here the CDR3 reads CSAPRRRAGNTNEKLFF. CDR3 nucleotide sequence: TGCAGTGCTCCGAGACGCAGGGCTGGAAATACAAATGAAAAACTGTTTTTT.

The chain has TRBV6-2 or TRBV6-3 and TRBJ1-1; D ambiguous. V was clipped by 2 bases and J by 7 bases, with 5 bases between them. The germline V gene encodes CDR1 MNHEY and CDR2 SVGEGT. CDR3 length equals 11 residues. The CDR3 loop reads CASSYRYEAFF. CDR3 in DNA: TGTGCCAGCAGTTACCGCTATGAAGCTTTCTTT.

This chain joins TRBV5-1 and TRBJ2-5; D unclear. This CDR3 contains 16 residues. V was shortened by 0 bases and J by 11 bases, with 23 bases between the two germline ends. CDR1 SGHRS and CDR2 YFSETQ come from the germline V gene. The CDR3 spells CASSLEGQSILDEQYF. DNA of the CDR3: TGCGCCAGCAGCTTGGAAGGCCAGAGTATTTTGGATGAGCAGTACTTC.

The sample holds a few counts of this clonotype. The rearrangement links TRBV7-2 to TRBJ2-4, with D possibly matching TRBD2 (5 bases). V lost 0 bases to trimming and J lost 6 bases, with 15 bases between them. Germline lookup yields CDR1 SGHTA and CDR2 FQGNSA. This CDR3 has 16 residues. The CDR3 spells CASSLAVWASRNIQYF. In DNA, the CDR3 is TGTGCCAGCAGCTTAGCGGTTTGGGCTAGCAGAAACATTCAGTACTTC. The full variable domain, with the rest looked up from reference TRBV7-2 and TRBJ2-4, is GAGVSQSPSNKVTEKGKDVELRCDPISGHTALYWYRQSLGQGLEFLIYFQGNSAPDKSGLPSDRFSAERTGGSVSTLTIQRTQQEDSAVYLCASSLAVWASRNIQYFGAGTRLSVL.

This chain's CDR3 is CASGLLGQNMEKLFF. CDR3 nucleotides: TGTGCTAGTGGTTTGTTGGGACAGAACATGGAAAAACTGTTTTTT. This chain uses TRBV12-5 with TRBJ1-4; 7 bases are a match to TRBD1. The ends lost 2 bases at V and 8 bases at J; junction bases unmatched: 8. CDR1 is LGHNT, CDR2 FRNRAP, per germline. CDR3 length equals 15 residues.